This T cell receptor (beta chain) was recovered during a study of technical replicates of blood from a handful of donors. Some clones are missing from TCRdb's copy, which holds only in-frame ones; the method was immunoSEQ multiplex PCR. The data show about 70,000 clones, roughly 97% seen once. This CDR3 has 17 residues. Sequenced sample: T cells isolated from PBMCs. This clonotype originated in a human donor in good health. This chain joins TRBV21-1 and TRBJ1-1; TRBD1, the table's D call, was not compared with the DNA. TRBV21-1 is classified as a pseudogene. The CDR3 DNA reads as TGTGCCAGCGACCCTTTGGTGAGACAGGGGTTGAACACTGAAGCTTTCTTT. It codes for CASDPLVRQGLNTEAFF.